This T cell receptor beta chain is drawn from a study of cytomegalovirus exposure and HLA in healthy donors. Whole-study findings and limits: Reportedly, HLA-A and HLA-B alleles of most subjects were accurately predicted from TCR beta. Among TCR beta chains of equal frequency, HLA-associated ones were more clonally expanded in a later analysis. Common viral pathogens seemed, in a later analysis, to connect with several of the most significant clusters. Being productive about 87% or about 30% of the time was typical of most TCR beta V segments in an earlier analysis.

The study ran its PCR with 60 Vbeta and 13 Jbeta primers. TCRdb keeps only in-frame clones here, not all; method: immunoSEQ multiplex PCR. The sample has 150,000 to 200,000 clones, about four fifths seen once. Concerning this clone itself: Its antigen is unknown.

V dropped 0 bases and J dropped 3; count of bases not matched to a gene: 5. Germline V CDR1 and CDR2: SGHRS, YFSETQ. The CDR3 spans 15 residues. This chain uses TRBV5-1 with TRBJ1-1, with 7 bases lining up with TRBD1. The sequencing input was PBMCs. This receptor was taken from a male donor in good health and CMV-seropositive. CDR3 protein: CASSLVGQGDTEAFF. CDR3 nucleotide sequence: TGCGCCAGCAGCTTGGTAGGCCAGGGGGACACTGAAGCTTTCTTT. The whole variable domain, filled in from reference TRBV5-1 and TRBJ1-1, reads KAGVTQTPRYLIKTRGQQVTLSCSPISGHRSVSWYQQTPGQGLQFLFEYFSETQRNKGNFPGRFSGRQFSNSRSEMNVSTLELGDSALYLCASSLVGQGDTEAFFGQGTRLTVV.